What follows are 11 T cell receptor beta chains derived from one specimen sequenced in a study of early T cells in non-severe SARS-CoV-2 infection. In TCRdb, the 5' RACE reads were re-called with MiXCR into one record per CDR3 protein. The sample records approximately 45,000 distinct CDR3 sequences, approximately 7.1% being singletons. Sample: whole blood. The receptors shown here come from an adult who was a healthcare worker with PCR-confirmed SARS-CoV-2 infection or an uninfected control (not recorded which).

In its sample, this clonotype was seen a few times. The genes are TRBV6-4 and TRBJ1-1, with a tentative D call TRBD1 (5 bases). V lost 2 bases and J 2 bases, leaving 6 bases between the germline ends. This CDR3 contains 13 residues. Germline V CDR1 and CDR2: MRHNA, SNTAGT. CDR3 region: CASSDRDNTEAFF. The CDR3 DNA sequence: TGTGCCAGCAGTGACCGGGACAACACTGAAGCTTTCTTT.

This clonotype was counted many times. The chain joins TRBV7-6 to TRBJ2-6, with D tentatively TRBD1 (6 bases). The CDR3 is 18 residues long. Between the trimmed V and J ends, which lost 4 bases and 0 bases, there was a span of 16 bases. Germline lookup yields CDR1 SGHVS and CDR2 FNYEAQ. The CDR3 nucleotides are TGTGCCAGCAGCTATTCCGGGACACGGGCCTCTGGGGCCAACGTCCTGACTTTC. Protein: CASSYSGTRASGANVLTF.

This clonotype was counted only a few times. The chain carries TRBV6-2 or TRBV6-3 and TRBJ1-6; TRBD1 is a possible D gene (5 bases). Germline assignment: CDR1 MNHEY and CDR2 SVGEGT. V lost 6 bases, J lost 14 bases, and 14 bases lay in between. The length of the CDR3 is 12 residues. The CDR3 DNA follows: TGTGCCAGCAGCGAATGGGGGAGAACCCTCCACTTT. It is translated as CASSEWGRTLHF.

The sample holds a few counts of this clonotype. This chain connects TRBV5-1 to TRBJ2-5, with D unclear. In germline, CDR1 is SGHRS, CDR2 YFSETQ. Trimming left V 4 bases short and J 1 base short, with 8 bases between. This CDR3 has 13 amino acids. CDR3 sequence (DNA): TGCGCCAGCAGCCCCATATCCCAAGAGACCCAGTACTTC. The encoded protein is CASSPISQETQYF.

This chain uses TRBV5-1 with TRBJ1-1; tentative D call: TRBD1 (5 bases). Germline CDR1 reads SGHRS; CDR2 reads YFSETQ. There are 14 residues in the CDR3. The V and J ends lost 0 bases and 1 base respectively, with 7 bases between them. The CDR3 DNA reads as TGCGCCAGCAGCTTGGAGGACAAGAACACTGAAGCTTTCTTT. Translated, it gives CASSLEDKNTEAFF.

This clonotype was observed a handful of times. V usage is TRBV12-3 or TRBV12-4 and J usage is TRBJ2-1, with no clear D. The V end was cut by 4 bases, the J end by 5 bases, with 12 bases between. The CDR3 is made up of 14 amino acids. For the CDR3, the DNA is TGTGCCAGCAGTTCCAGAAGTCTCCACAATGAGCAGTTCTTC. It translates to CASSSRSLHNEQFF.

Only a few counts were recorded for this clonotype. The chain joins TRBV6-1 to TRBJ1-1; D remains ambiguous. Germline assignment: CDR1 MNHNS and CDR2 SASEGT. The V and J ends lost 1 base and 5 bases respectively, with 14 bases between them. This CDR3 has 15 amino acids. The CDR3, as DNA: TGTGCCAGCAGTGAAGAGGGCAGGTTAGGGACTGAAGCTTTCTTT. This sequence encodes CASSEEGRLGTEAFF.

This clonotype was seen a few times. This sequence joins TRBV12-3 or TRBV12-4 and TRBJ2-1; no definite D call. V lost 6 bases and J lost 3, with 12 bases in between. This CDR3 is built from 14 residues. The CDR3 reads CASSIDSHYNEQFF. In DNA form, the CDR3 reads TGTGCCAGCAGCATTGACTCTCACTACAATGAGCAGTTCTTC.

Ten or more counts support this clonotype. V is TRBV12-5 and J is TRBJ2-3; D uncertain. Germline-derived CDR1 and CDR2 are LGHNT and FRNRAP. CDR3 length equals 13 residues. The ends were cut back, 1 base at V and 8 bases at J, with 10 bases in the middle. CDR3 DNA: TGTGCTAGTGGTTTGGCCGACACGCTTACGCAGTATTTT. Its translation: CASGLADTLTQYF.

In its sample, this clonotype was seen many times. The genes are TRBV5-1 and TRBJ1-3, with D hard to call. Germline V lookup: CDR1 SGHRS, CDR2 YFSETQ. The V and J ends lost 4 bases and 7 bases respectively, with 6 bases between them. This CDR3 spans 11 amino acids. Written as DNA, the CDR3 is TGCGCCAGCAGCCCCCTGAACACCATATATTTT. It is translated as CASSPLNTIYF.

The V gene is TRBV27, the J gene TRBJ1-1; 8 bases align to TRBD1. The CDR3 runs 13 residues. The J segment lost 3 bases and the V segment lost 4 bases, leaving 1 base of the junction unmatched. In germline, CDR1 is MNHEY, CDR2 SMNVEV (reference sequence). The CDR3 nucleotides are TGTGCCAGCAGTTACAGGGGGTACACTGAAGCTTTCTTT. Amino acid sequence: CASSYRGYTEAFF.